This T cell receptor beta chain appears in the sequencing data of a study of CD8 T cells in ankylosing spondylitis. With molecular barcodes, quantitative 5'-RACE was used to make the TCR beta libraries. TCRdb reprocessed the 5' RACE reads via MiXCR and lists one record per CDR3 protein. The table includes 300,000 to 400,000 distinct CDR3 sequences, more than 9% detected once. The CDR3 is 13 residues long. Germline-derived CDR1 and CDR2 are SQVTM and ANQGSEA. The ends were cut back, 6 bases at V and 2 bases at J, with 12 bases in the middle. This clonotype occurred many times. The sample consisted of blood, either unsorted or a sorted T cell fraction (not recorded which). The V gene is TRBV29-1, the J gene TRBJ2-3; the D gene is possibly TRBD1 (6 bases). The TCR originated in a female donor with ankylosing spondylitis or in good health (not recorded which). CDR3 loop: CSVPGQITDTQYF. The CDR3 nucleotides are TGCAGCGTCCCTGGACAGATCACAGATACGCAGTATTTT.